The 31 T cell receptor beta chains reported below all come from one sample, sequenced in a study of CD8 T cells in Susac syndrome (dated 2019 in TCRdb). Libraries were constructed by the immunoSEQ multiplex PCR assay. RNA was extracted using the RNeasy kit, and about 0.45 to 1 ug of the RNA was reverse transcribed with random hexamers. In TCRdb, the public reads were trimmed at Q25 with fastp and aligned with MiXCR, with productive beta chains retained. Rows are unified per CDR3 protein, each entry keeping the most common DNA and genes. The sample includes 2,700 or so distinct CDR3 sequences, with less than 85% observed a single time. Approximately 19% of the sample is in the top ten clones. Memory subsets for TEMRA sorting were defined by CD27 and CD45RA staining, since CD62L is shed upon thawing. Sequences were obtained from CD8+ TEMRA cells from PBMCs. This sample's cell subset or site label indicates: FACS-sorted terminally differentiated effector memory CD8+ T cells re-expressing CD45RA (CD8+ TEMRA). These receptors were taken from a human donor with Susac syndrome.

With regard to this clonotype: The junction and the germline gene differ at one end; a read error may be behind it. This sequence joins TRBV10-2 and TRBJ2-5; tentative D call: TRBD2 (7 bases). Per germline, CDR1 WSHSY and CDR2 SAAADI. The CDR3 loop spans 14 amino acids. CDR3 DNA: TGCGCCCGCAGTGGGCCGGGGGGCGGAGAGACCCAGTACTTC. Translating it yields CARSGPGGGETQYF.

The chain joins TRBV25-1 to TRBJ2-1; D is possibly TRBD1 or TRBD2 (5 bases each). Trimming stripped 4 bases from V and 0 bases from J, with 19 bases between. The CDR3 is 18 residues long. Germline assignment: CDR1 MGHDK and CDR2 SYGVNS. The CDR3 spells CASSGGVIGESSYNEQFF. DNA of the CDR3: TGTGCCAGCAGTGGGGGAGTTATAGGGGAGAGCTCCTACAATGAGCAGTTCTTC. Complete variable domain (other parts from reference TRBV25-1 and TRBJ2-1): EADIYQTPRYLVIGTGKKITLECSQTMGHDKMYWYQQDPGMELHLIHYSYGVNSTEKGDLSSESTVSRIRTEHFPLTLESARPSHTSQYLCASSGGVIGESSYNEQFFGPGTRLTVL.

The rearrangement joins TRBV5-5 to TRBJ1-1; no clear D. In germline, CDR1 is SGHKS, CDR2 YYEKEE (reference sequence). The V gene lost 0 bases and the J gene lost 4 bases, with 13 bases spanning the gap. This CDR3 comprises 15 residues. DNA for the CDR3: TGTGCCAGCAGCTTGGGATCTTGGGTGAGCACTGAAGCTTTCTTT. It codes for CASSLGSWVSTEAFF.

This rearrangement joins TRBV5-6 to TRBJ1-1, with TRBD1 as a possible D gene (6 bases). The V end was cut by 7 bases, the J end by 5 bases, with 15 bases between. Germline V CDR1 and CDR2: SGHDT, YYEEEE. CDR3 length: 13 residues. CDR3 in DNA: TGTGCCAGCGGTACAGGGCTGGGAACTGAAGCTTTCTTT. Translated: CASGTGLGTEAFF.

The chain combines TRBV28 with TRBJ2-7, with TRBD2 matching over 7 bases. The CDR3 is 14 residues long. V lost 5 bases to trimming and J lost 1 base; unmatched junction nucleotides: 5. CDR1 and CDR2 from the germline V gene are MDHEN and SYDVKM. The CDR3 DNA is TGTGCCAGCAGTGGCGGGAGTTGGTCCTACGAGCAGTACTTC. As protein: CASSGGSWSYEQYF. Together with reference TRBV28 and TRBJ2-7, the CDR3 gives the full variable domain: DVKVTQSSRYLVKRTGEKVFLECVQDMDHENMFWYRQDPGLGLRLIYFSYDVKMKEKGDIPEGYSVSREKKERFSLILESASTNQTSMYLCASSGGSWSYEQYFGPGTRLTVT.

The rearrangement uses TRBV11-2 and TRBJ1-1, with D unresolved. CDR3 size: 14 residues. V lost 1 base and J lost 3, with 9 bases in between. Germline loops: CDR1 SGHAT, CDR2 FQNNGV. The CDR3 DNA is TGTGCCAGCAGCTTAGTGCCCGGGGACACTGAAGCTTTCTTT. This gives the protein CASSLVPGDTEAFF.

In this sample, this clonotype turned up once. The rearrangement joins TRBV7-6 to TRBJ2-7; TRBD2 agrees at 10 bases. Germline V gene sequence: CDR1 SGHVS, CDR2 FNYEAQ. The junction had 17 bases not matched to a gene; V was cut back by 2 bases and J by 4 bases. The CDR3 length is 19 residues. The DNA of the CDR3 is TGTGCCAGCAGCTTAAGAGATGGGAGTAGCGGGAGGCCTACTTACGAGCAGTACTTC. Amino acid sequence: CASSLRDGSSGRPTYEQYF.

The chain links TRBV28 to TRBJ1-5; D might be TRBD1 (5 bases). The V gene's germline CDR1 is MDHEN and CDR2 SYDVKM. The CDR3 sequence is 14 residues long. Trimming removed 3 bases at V and 8 bases at J, with 14 bases between. The CDR3 DNA follows: TGTGCCAGCAGTTTGGGGGGTTTGGAAGAGCCCCAGCATTTT. Amino acid sequence: CASSLGGLEEPQHF. Looking up the rest from reference TRBV28 and TRBJ1-5 gives the full variable domain: DVKVTQSSRYLVKRTGEKVFLECVQDMDHENMFWYRQDPGLGLRLIYFSYDVKMKEKGDIPEGYSVSREKKERFSLILESASTNQTSMYLCASSLGGLEEPQHFGDGTRLSIL.

The gene calls are TRBV28 and TRBJ2-3, with a tentative D call TRBD1 (6 bases). V was clipped by 4 bases and J by 10 bases, with 15 bases between them. Germline V gene data show CDR1 as MDHEN and CDR2 as SYDVKM. The CDR3 loop spans 13 amino acids. The CDR3, as DNA: TGTGCCAGCAGTTCAGGGGTTCGTATCGCGCAGTATTTT. It specifies CASSSGVRIAQYF.

V is TRBV28 and J is TRBJ1-5; possibly TRBD1 for D (6 bases). V was clipped by 8 bases and J by 0 bases, with 17 bases between them. The CDR3 extends over 16 amino acids. Germline CDR1 reads MDHEN; CDR2 reads SYDVKM. CDR3 in amino acids: CASWTVTWVSNQPQHF. The CDR3 nucleotides are TGTGCCAGCTGGACAGTGACTTGGGTTAGCAATCAGCCCCAGCATTTT.

This clonotype was seen a few times. V usage is TRBV9 and J usage is TRBJ1-2; tentatively, D is TRBD1 (5 bases). Trimming pared 1 base from V and 4 bases from J, leaving 17 bases between. In germline, CDR1 is SGDLS, CDR2 YYNGEE. The CDR3 has 16 residues. The CDR3 is CASSVSPQGRRYGYTF. As DNA, the CDR3 is TGTGCCAGCAGCGTATCCCCGCAGGGCCGTCGCTATGGCTACACCTTC.

This clonotype is large within its sample. V usage is TRBV6-1 and J usage is TRBJ2-5; D may correspond to TRBD1 or TRBD2 (5 bases each). The CDR3 length is 15 residues. In germline, CDR1 is MNHNS, CDR2 SASEGT. The germline V and J ends were trimmed by 6 bases and 1 base, with 15 bases remaining between them. The CDR3 DNA is TGTGCCAGCAGCTCTACCGGGACGGCCCAAGAGACCCAGTACTTC. Translated: CASSSTGTAQETQYF.

The J gene is TRBJ2-2, the V gene TRBV10-1; 8 nucleotides agree with TRBD1. Trimming cost V 0 bases and J 3 bases; bases outside gene matches: 0. Germline V gene lookup returns CDR1 WNHNN and CDR2 SYGVQD (reference sequence). The CDR3 has 15 residues. The CDR3 coding sequence is TGCGCCAGCAGTGAGTCGGACAGGGACACCGGGGAGCTGTTTTTT. As protein: CASSESDRDTGELFF.

This clonotype was picked up a small number of times. This chain links TRBV28 with TRBJ2-2; D unresolved. This CDR3 spans 15 amino acids. V was pared by 8 bases and J by 7 bases, with 20 bases between. The germline gives CDR1 MDHEN, CDR2 SYDVKM. CDR3 loop: CASLGGSWYGGELFF. For the CDR3, the DNA is TGTGCCAGCCTCGGTGGGTCGTGGTATGGCGGGGAGCTGTTTTTT.

This chain joins TRBV28 and TRBJ2-5; 8 nucleotides match TRBD1. Germline values: CDR1 MDHEN, CDR2 SYDVKM. The CDR3 has 15 amino acids. V trimming: 1 base; J trimming: 5 bases; junction bases outside the gene matches: 6. CDR3 DNA: TGTGCCAGCAGTTTATCTCAGGGGGCGGGGGAGACCCAGTACTTC. It yields the protein CASSLSQGAGETQYF.

The genes are TRBV12-3 or TRBV12-4 and TRBJ2-7, with D tentatively TRBD1 or TRBD2 (5 bases each). The CDR3 spans 14 residues. The V end was cut by 6 bases, the J end by 1 base, with 13 bases between. Written as DNA, the CDR3 is TGTGCCAGCAGCCACGATGGGGGATCCTACGAGCAGTACTTC. Translation gives CASSHDGGSYEQYF.

The chain links TRBV3-1 to TRBJ2-5, with unresolved D. The CDR3 loop spans 13 amino acids. The V end lost 4 bases, the J end lost 5 bases, and 11 bases lay between the germline ends. Germline V gives CDR1 LGHDT, CDR2 YNNKEL (reference sequence). CDR3 bases: TGTGCCAGCAGCCGCACTGTGGCGGAGACCCAGTACTTC. This translates into CASSRTVAETQYF.

Relative to its sample, this clonotype is large. V gene TRBV2 combines with J gene TRBJ2-3; D remains ambiguous. The CDR3 consists of 13 residues. Germline V gives CDR1 SNHLY, CDR2 FYNNEI. V was shortened by 2 bases and J by 0 bases, with 3 bases between the two germline ends. This chain's CDR3 is CASSERSTDTQYF. CDR3 bases: TGTGCCAGCAGTGAACGGAGCACAGATACGCAGTATTTT.

This rearrangement joins TRBV28 to TRBJ2-7; tentatively, D is TRBD2 (5 bases). CDR3 length: 13 residues. V was shortened by 9 bases and J by 1 base, with 13 bases between the two germline ends. Germline CDR1 MDHEN, CDR2 SYDVKM. The CDR3 DNA sequence: TGTGCCAGTAGTACGGACTCTTCCTACGAGCAGTACTTC. It yields the protein CASSTDSSYEQYF.

This chain connects TRBV4-1 to TRBJ1-4; TRBD1 might be the D (5 bases). Germline CDR1 and CDR2: MGHRA and YSYEKL. This CDR3 contains 15 residues. V lost 0 bases and J lost 3, with 8 bases in between. The chain's CDR3 is CASSQDEGSNEKLFF. CDR3 nucleotide sequence: TGCGCCAGCAGCCAAGATGAGGGGTCTAATGAAAAACTGTTTTTT.

This chain uses TRBV14 with TRBJ1-2; D unresolved. The V end was cut by 1 base, the J end by 6 bases, with 12 bases between. This CDR3 region has 14 residues. CDR1 and CDR2 from the germline V gene are SGHDN and FVKESK. As DNA, the CDR3 is TGTGCCAGCAGCCAAGGGTGGCCTAAAGATGGCTACACCTTC. Encoded protein: CASSQGWPKDGYTF.

The chain joins TRBV3-1 to TRBJ2-1; 9 nucleotides agree with TRBD2. There are 14 residues in the CDR3. V lost 4 bases, J lost 4 bases, and 2 bases stayed unmatched. The germline CDR1 and CDR2 sequences are LGHDT and YNNKEL (reference sequence). This CDR3 is CASSLAGEYNEQFF. CDR3 bases: TGTGCCAGCAGCCTAGCGGGAGAATACAATGAGCAGTTCTTC.

In the case of this clonotype: It may be a read error: a sequence one base away is much more abundant. The V call is TRBV10-3, the J call TRBJ2-5; D is possibly TRBD1 or TRBD2 (5 bases each). V lost 6 bases to trimming and J lost 1 base, with 15 bases between them. Germline assignment: CDR1 ENHRY and CDR2 SYGVKD. CDR3 length: 15 residues. DNA of the CDR3: TGTGCCATCAGCTCTACCGGGACGGCCCAAGAGACCCAGTACTTC. It encodes CAISSTGTAQETQYF.

J is TRBJ2-7 and V is TRBV6-5, with 7 nucleotides matching TRBD2. J gave up 4 bases and V 2 bases, and 5 bases lay outside the gene matches. This CDR3 is 14 amino acids long. CDR1 is MNHEY, CDR2 SVGAGI, per germline. The CDR3 loop is CASSYKGTKYEQYF. The CDR3 nucleotides read TGTGCCAGCAGTTACAAGGGGACTAAGTACGAGCAGTACTTC.

The J gene is TRBJ1-1, the V gene TRBV2; unclear D gene. From germline, CDR1 is SNHLY and CDR2 FYNNEI. This CDR3 is 13 amino acids long. Trimming removed 5 bases from V and 1 base from J, with 8 bases in between. DNA for the CDR3: TGTGCCAGCAGTTACGGGAGGAACACTGAAGCTTTCTTT. Protein sequence: CASSYGRNTEAFF.

This clonotype occurred once. This chain joins TRBV11-1 and TRBJ2-1; D gene uncertain. Germline values: CDR1 SGHAT, CDR2 FQDESV (reference sequence). CDR3 size: 16 residues. V lost 1 base and J 0 bases, leaving 10 bases between the germline ends. CDR3 nucleotide sequence: TGTGCCAGCAGCTTAGGCCGGTGGCGCTCCTACAATGAGCAGTTCTTC. Encoded protein: CASSLGRWRSYNEQFF.

This clonotype showed up just once. This chain joins TRBV5-6 and TRBJ2-1; 7 nucleotides line up with TRBD1. CDR3 length: 14 residues. Germline V lookup: CDR1 SGHDT, CDR2 YYEEEE. The junction had 4 bases not matched to a gene; V was cut back by 1 base and J by 6 bases. The CDR3 nucleotides are TGTGCCAGCAGCTTGTGGGGGACAGTCAATGAGCAGTTCTTC. The encoded protein is CASSLWGTVNEQFF.

The chain links TRBV5-4 to TRBJ2-1; the match to TRBD1 covers 7 bases. The germline CDR1 and CDR2 sequences are SGHNT and YYREEE (reference sequence). V shed 7 bases, J shed 2 bases, and the junction held 9 bases outside the gene matches. This CDR3 has 15 amino acids. The DNA of the CDR3 is TGTGCCAGCGGGGCAGGGGGTCCCCCCTACAATGAGCAGTTCTTC. Its protein product is CASGAGGPPYNEQFF.

The chain uses TRBV19 and TRBJ1-1; D unclear. Trimming shortened V by 5 bases and J by 1 base, and 11 bases separated the two germline ends. The CDR3 length is 14 residues. CDR1 is LNHDA, CDR2 SQIVND, per germline (reference sequence). The CDR3: CASSSAQRNTEAFF. The CDR3 DNA is TGTGCCAGTAGTTCGGCACAGAGGAACACTGAAGCTTTCTTT. Supplemented by reference TRBV19 and TRBJ1-1, the full variable domain reads DGGITQSPKYLFRKEGQNVTLSCEQNLNHDAMYWYRQDPGQGLRLIYYSQIVNDFQKGDIAEGYSVSREKKESFPLTVTSAQKNPTAFYLCASSSAQRNTEAFFGQGTRLTVV.

The chain carries TRBV15 and TRBJ2-1; 11 bases are a match to TRBD2. V was pared by 4 bases and J by 0 bases, with 2 bases of the junction left unmatched. CDR3 size: 16 residues. CDR1 LNHNV and CDR2 YYDKDF come from the germline V gene (reference sequence). The CDR3 is CATSKTSGGSYNEQFF. In nucleotides, the CDR3 is TGTGCCACCAGCAAAACTAGCGGGGGCTCCTACAATGAGCAGTTCTTC. The full variable domain, with the rest looked up from reference TRBV15 and TRBJ2-1, is DAMVIQNPRYQVTQFGKPVTLSCSQTLNHNVMYWYQQKSSQAPKLLFHYYDKDFNNEADTPDNFQSRRPNTSFCFLDIRSPGLGDTAMYLCATSKTSGGSYNEQFFGPGTRLTVL.

The chain is built from TRBV19 and TRBJ1-1; 9 bases are shared with TRBD1. The germline V gene has CDR1 LNHDA and CDR2 SQIVND (reference sequence). This CDR3 is 15 amino acids long. V was clipped by 6 bases and J by 6 bases; unmatched bases: 11. CDR3 nucleotide sequence: TGTGCCAGTAGGCTTTTGGGACAGGGAGGTCCTGAAGCTTTCTTT. Protein sequence: CASRLLGQGGPEAFF.